The T cell receptor (beta chain) described here comes from a study of blood T cell repertoires in COVID-19. Generated by immunoSEQ multiplex PCR, the TCRdb table keeps only in-frame clones and is missing some. The repertoire holds tens of thousands of clones, with approximately 84% as singletons. This clone was detected once. The receptor's source is a woman aged 65 to 85 in a cohort sampled during active COVID-19. Source material: peripheral blood.

The CDR3 DNA reads TGCGCCAGCAGCTTGGGCGGGACTAGCGGGAGAGGTGGAGAGACCCAGTACTTC. This sequence encodes CASSLGGTSGRGGETQYF. This chain joins TRBV5-1 and TRBJ2-5, with 14 bases matching TRBD2. Trimming took 0 bases from V and 4 from J; bases not matched to a gene: 8. The CDR3 length is 18 residues. Looked up from germline, CDR1 is SGHRS and CDR2 is YFSETQ.